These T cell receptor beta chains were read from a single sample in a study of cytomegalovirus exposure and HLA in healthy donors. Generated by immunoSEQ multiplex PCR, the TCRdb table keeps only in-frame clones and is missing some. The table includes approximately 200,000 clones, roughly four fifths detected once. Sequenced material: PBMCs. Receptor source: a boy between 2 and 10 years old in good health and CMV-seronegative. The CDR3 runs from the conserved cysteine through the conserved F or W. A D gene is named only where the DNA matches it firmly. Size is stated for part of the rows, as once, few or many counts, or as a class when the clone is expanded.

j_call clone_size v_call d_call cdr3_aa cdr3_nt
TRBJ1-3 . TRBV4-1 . CASSQGGAGNTIYF TGCGCCAGCAGCCAAGGGGGGGCTGGAAACACCATATATTTT
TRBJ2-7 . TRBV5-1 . CASSLESGKRFEQYF TGCGCCAGCAGCTTGGAGTCAGGGAAGAGATTCGAGCAGTACTTC
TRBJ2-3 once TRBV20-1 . CSAEPPDTQYF TGCAGTGCAGAGCCGCCCGATACGCAGTATTTT
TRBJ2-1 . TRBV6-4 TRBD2 CASSKTSGGYNEQFF TGTGCCAGCAGTAAGACTAGCGGGGGGTACAATGAGCAGTTCTTC
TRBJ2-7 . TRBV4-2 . CASSHVGSSYEQYF TGTGCCAGCAGCCACGTGGGGAGCTCCTACGAGCAGTACTTC
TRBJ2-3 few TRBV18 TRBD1 CASSPDREDTQYF TGTGCCAGCTCACCGGACAGGGAAGATACGCAGTATTTT
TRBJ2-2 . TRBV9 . CASSADSAGELFF TGTGCCAGCAGCGCGGACAGCGCCGGGGAGCTGTTTTTT
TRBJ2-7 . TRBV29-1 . CSVLYEQYF TGCAGCGTCCTCTACGAGCAGTACTTC
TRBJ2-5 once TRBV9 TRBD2 CASSVASGGEETQYF TGTGCCAGCAGCGTAGCTAGCGGGGGGGAGGAGACCCAGTACTTC
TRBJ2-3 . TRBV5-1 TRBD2 CASSSRGVGDTQYF TGCGCCAGCAGCTCCCGGGGGGTGGGAGATACGCAGTATTTT
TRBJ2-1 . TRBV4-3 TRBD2 CASSQVASGGAAYNEQFF TGCGCCAGCAGCCAAGTGGCTAGCGGGGGGGCTGCCTACAATGAGCAGTTCTTC
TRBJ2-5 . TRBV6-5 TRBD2 CASWEAGAQETQYF TGTGCCAGCTGGGAAGCGGGGGCACAAGAGACCCAGTACTTC
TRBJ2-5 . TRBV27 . CASGRGEQYF TGTGCCAGCGGGCGGGGAGAGCAGTACTTC
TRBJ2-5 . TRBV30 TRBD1 CAWSVQRGTAETQYF TGTGCCTGGAGTGTACAAAGGGGGACAGCAGAGACCCAGTACTTC
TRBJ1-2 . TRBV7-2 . CASRPTGIYGYTF TGTGCCAGCAGACCTACAGGGATCTATGGCTACACCTTC
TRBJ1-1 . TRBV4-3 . CASSQSGVGGHTEAFF TGCGCCAGCAGCCAATCTGGTGTGGGAGGGCACACTGAAGCTTTCTTT
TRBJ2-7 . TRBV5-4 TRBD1 CASSFDRGGPYEQYF TGTGCCAGCAGCTTTGACAGGGGGGGCCCCTACGAGCAGTACTTC
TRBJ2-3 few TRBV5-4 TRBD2 CASSPGGAEDTQYF TGTGCCAGCAGTCCCGGGGGGGCGGAAGATACGCAGTATTTT
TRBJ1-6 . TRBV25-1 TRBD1 CASSEGDRGVGSPLHF TGTGCCAGCAGTGAAGGGGACAGGGGAGTAGGCTCACCCCTCCACTTT
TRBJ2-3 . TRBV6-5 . CASSYSAGSTDTQYF TGTGCCAGCAGTTACTCAGCAGGGAGCACAGATACGCAGTATTTT
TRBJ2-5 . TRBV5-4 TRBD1 CASSGALGQGAGETQYF TGTGCCAGCAGCGGAGCCCTGGGACAGGGGGCAGGGGAGACCCAGTACTTC
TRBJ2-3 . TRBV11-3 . CASSRTRTDTQYF TGTGCCAGCAGCCGCACTAGAACAGATACGCAGTATTTT
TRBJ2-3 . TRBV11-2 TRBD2 CASSPLGEGDTQYF TGTGCCAGCAGCCCCCTCGGGGAGGGGGATACGCAGTATTTT
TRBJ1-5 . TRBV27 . CAGGGRGQPQHF TGTGCCGGGGGGGGGCGCGGGCAGCCCCAGCATTTT
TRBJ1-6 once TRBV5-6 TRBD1 CASSLFAGGNSPLHF TGTGCCAGCAGCTTGTTTGCAGGGGGGAATTCACCCCTCCACTTT
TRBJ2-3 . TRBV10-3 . CAIRRGGITDTQYF TGTGCCATCAGGCGGGGAGGCATTACAGATACGCAGTATTTT
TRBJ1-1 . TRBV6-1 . CASSPSDRNTEAFF TGTGCCAGCAGTCCTAGCGACAGGAACACTGAAGCTTTCTTT
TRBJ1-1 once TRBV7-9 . CASSWEVGTEAFF TGTGCCAGCAGCTGGGAGGTGGGGACTGAAGCTTTCTTT
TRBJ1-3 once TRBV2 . CASSPGHPSGNTIYF TGTGCCAGCAGCCCAGGACACCCCTCTGGAAACACCATATATTTT
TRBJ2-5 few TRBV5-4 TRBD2 CASSLSGGPKETQYF TGTGCCAGCAGCCTTAGCGGGGGGCCGAAAGAGACCCAGTACTTC
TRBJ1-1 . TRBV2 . CASSEVRGINTEAFF TGTGCCAGCAGTGAAGTCCGGGGAATCAACACTGAAGCTTTCTTT
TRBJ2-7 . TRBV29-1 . CSVLTYYEQYF TGCAGCGTGCTCACTTATTACGAGCAGTACTTC
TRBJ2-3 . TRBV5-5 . CASRISSTDTQYF TGTGCCAGCAGAATCTCTAGCACAGATACGCAGTATTTT
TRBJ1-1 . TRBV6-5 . CASSEQVNTEAFF TGTGCCAGCAGTGAACAGGTGAACACTGAAGCTTTCTTT
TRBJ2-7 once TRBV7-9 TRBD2 CASSRTGTSGDYEQYF TGTGCCAGCAGCCGGACCGGGACTAGCGGGGACTACGAGCAGTACTTC
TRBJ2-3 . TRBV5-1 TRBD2 CASSPRTSPRTDTQYF TGCGCCAGCAGCCCACGGACTAGCCCCCGCACAGATACGCAGTATTTT
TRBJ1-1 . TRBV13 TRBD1 CASSRFGQGANTEAFF TGTGCCAGCAGCCGGTTCGGGCAGGGGGCAAACACTGAAGCTTTCTTT
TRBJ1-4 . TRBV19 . CASNGAGQVSPNEKLFF TGTGCCAGTAATGGGGCAGGTCAAGTATCTCCTAATGAAAAACTGTTTTTT
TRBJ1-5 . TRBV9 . CASSVGVAVNQPQHF TGTGCCAGCAGCGTAGGGGTGGCGGTCAATCAGCCCCAGCATTTT
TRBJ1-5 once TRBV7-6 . CASSLETGISNQPQHF TGTGCCAGCAGCTTAGAAACAGGGATTAGCAATCAGCCCCAGCATTTT
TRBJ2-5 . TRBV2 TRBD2 CASPASGETQYF TGTGCCAGCCCGGCTAGCGGTGAGACCCAGTACTTC
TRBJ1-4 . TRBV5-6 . CASSKFLGVYEKLFF TGTGCCAGCAGCAAATTCCTAGGGGTATATGAAAAACTGTTTTTT
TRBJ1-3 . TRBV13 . CASRVGGGNTIYF TGTGCCAGCAGAGTAGGGGGAGGAAACACCATATATTTT
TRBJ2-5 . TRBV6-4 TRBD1 CASSYPGQGETQYF TGTGCCAGCAGCTACCCGGGACAGGGGGAGACCCAGTACTTC
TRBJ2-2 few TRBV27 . CASSLLTSLNTGELFF TGTGCCAGCAGTTTATTAACATCGCTGAACACCGGGGAGCTGTTTTTT